Listed below are T cell receptor beta chains from one sample, sequenced in a study of T cell responses to AZD1222 COVID-19 vaccine. Some clones are missing from TCRdb's copy, which holds only in-frame ones; the method was immunoSEQ multiplex PCR. The data show 100,000 to 150,000 clones, with less than 95% seen just once and just over 7% held by the top ten. The material was peripheral blood, obtained on day 0 of AZD1222 vaccination. These receptors all stem from an adult in good health. CDR3s include the opening cysteine and the closing phenylalanine or tryptophan. Each record gives: CDR3 protein, CDR3 DNA, J gene, V gene, clone size, D gene. D genes are given only for firm matches. A clone size is listed for some rows: how often the clone was seen (once, few, many), or a class if it is expanded.

cdr3_aa: CAIRGNRMNTEAFF
cdr3_nt: TGTGCCATCAGGGGAAACCGTATGAACACTGAAGCTTTCTTT
j_call: TRBJ1-1
v_call: TRBV10-3
clone_size: -
d_call: -

cdr3_aa: CASSPGQRYEQYF
cdr3_nt: TGTGCCAGCAGCCCGGGACAGAGATACGAGCAGTACTTC
j_call: TRBJ2-7
v_call: TRBV5-6
clone_size: -
d_call: TRBD1

cdr3_aa: CASSFSRGENTEAFF
cdr3_nt: TGTGCCAGCAGCTTCTCGCGGGGCGAGAACACTGAAGCTTTCTTT
j_call: TRBJ1-1
v_call: TRBV7-9
clone_size: -
d_call: -

cdr3_aa: CASSYEQGYEQYF
cdr3_nt: TGTGCCAGCAGCTATGAGCAGGGCTACGAGCAGTACTTC
j_call: TRBJ2-7
v_call: TRBV6-6
clone_size: once
d_call: -

cdr3_aa: CATSDGRDTGELFF
cdr3_nt: TGTGCCACCAGTGATGGACGCGACACCGGGGAGCTGTTTTTT
j_call: TRBJ2-2
v_call: TRBV24-1
clone_size: -
d_call: -

cdr3_aa: CSASPGINTGELFF
cdr3_nt: TGCAGTGCTAGTCCCGGGATTAACACCGGGGAGCTGTTTTTT
j_call: TRBJ2-2
v_call: TRBV20-1
clone_size: -
d_call: -

cdr3_aa: CASSRSRALLYGYTF
cdr3_nt: TGTGCCAGCAGCCGATCCAGGGCATTGCTCTATGGCTACACCTTC
j_call: TRBJ1-2
v_call: TRBV28
clone_size: -
d_call: -

cdr3_aa: CASSARTEWYQETQYF
cdr3_nt: TGTGCCAGCAGCGCCCGGACCGAATGGTACCAAGAGACCCAGTACTTC
j_call: TRBJ2-5
v_call: TRBV14
clone_size: -
d_call: -

cdr3_aa: CAWMIGDTQYF
cdr3_nt: TGTGCCTGGATGATCGGGGATACGCAGTATTTT
j_call: TRBJ2-3
v_call: TRBV30
clone_size: -
d_call: -

cdr3_aa: CASSLISQGGNTIYF
cdr3_nt: TGTGCCAGCAGCCTGATATCGCAGGGAGGAAACACCATATATTTT
j_call: TRBJ1-3
v_call: TRBV7-6
clone_size: -
d_call: -

cdr3_aa: CASSFRPREGESTDTQYF
cdr3_nt: TGTGCCAGCAGTTTTCGCCCGAGGGAAGGAGAGTCCACAGATACGCAGTATTTT
j_call: TRBJ2-3
v_call: TRBV27
clone_size: -
d_call: -

cdr3_aa: CASSEAPLAGRTGELFF
cdr3_nt: TGTGCCAGCAGTGAAGCCCCACTAGCGGGTCGCACCGGGGAGCTGTTTTTT
j_call: TRBJ2-2
v_call: TRBV2
clone_size: -
d_call: TRBD2

cdr3_aa: CASSLGREGEQYF
cdr3_nt: TGTGCCAGCAGCTTAGGGCGGGAGGGCGAGCAGTACTTC
j_call: TRBJ2-7
v_call: TRBV7-2
clone_size: -
d_call: TRBD2

cdr3_aa: CATSVWLGTDTQYF
cdr3_nt: TGTGCCACCAGTGTCTGGCTCGGCACAGATACGCAGTATTTT
j_call: TRBJ2-3
v_call: TRBV24-1
clone_size: -
d_call: -

cdr3_aa: CASSNRPGQQETQYF
cdr3_nt: TGTGCCAGTAGTAACCGACCGGGACAGCAAGAGACCCAGTACTTC
j_call: TRBJ2-5
v_call: TRBV19
clone_size: once
d_call: TRBD1

cdr3_aa: CASSPTQGLGYSNQPQHF
cdr3_nt: TGTGCCAGTAGTCCAACACAGGGTTTGGGGTATAGCAATCAGCCCCAGCATTTT
j_call: TRBJ1-5
v_call: TRBV19
clone_size: -
d_call: -

cdr3_aa: CAWMGRGPSSGNTIYF
cdr3_nt: TGTGCCTGGATGGGGAGAGGTCCGAGCTCTGGAAACACCATATATTTT
j_call: TRBJ1-3
v_call: TRBV30
clone_size: -
d_call: -

cdr3_aa: CASSARADAEAFF
cdr3_nt: TGCGCCAGCAGCGCCCGGGCGGACGCTGAAGCTTTCTTT
j_call: TRBJ1-1
v_call: TRBV10-1
clone_size: -
d_call: -

cdr3_aa: CASSPRDRWTYF
cdr3_nt: TGTGCCAGCAGCCCACGGGACAGGTGGACGTACTTC
j_call: TRBJ2-7
v_call: TRBV28
clone_size: -
d_call: TRBD1

cdr3_aa: CASNQSRKAFF
cdr3_nt: TGTGCCAGCAACCAATCCCGTAAAGCTTTCTTT
j_call: TRBJ1-1
v_call: TRBV28
clone_size: -
d_call: -

cdr3_aa: CAMRPNTDTQYF
cdr3_nt: TGTGCCATGCGACCCAACACAGATACGCAGTATTTT
j_call: TRBJ2-3
v_call: TRBV2
clone_size: -
d_call: -

cdr3_aa: CASSFERSSYEQYF
cdr3_nt: TGTGCCAGCAGCTTCGAACGCAGTTCCTACGAGCAGTACTTC
j_call: TRBJ2-7
v_call: TRBV5-4
clone_size: -
d_call: -

cdr3_aa: CASSLNGMNTEAFF
cdr3_nt: TGCGCCAGCAGCCTAAACGGGATGAACACTGAAGCTTTCTTT
j_call: TRBJ1-1
v_call: TRBV5-1
clone_size: -
d_call: -

cdr3_aa: CASSLGQSKGTDTQYF
cdr3_nt: TGTGCCAGCAGTTTAGGGCAGTCTAAGGGCACAGATACGCAGTATTTT
j_call: TRBJ2-3
v_call: TRBV27
clone_size: -
d_call: -

cdr3_aa: CASSQRSGPSEAFF
cdr3_nt: TGCGCCAGCAGCCAAAGGAGTGGGCCCTCTGAAGCTTTCTTT
j_call: TRBJ1-1
v_call: TRBV4-3
clone_size: -
d_call: -

cdr3_aa: CASSDPGTYNEQFF
cdr3_nt: TGTGCCAGCAGTGATCCGGGGACCTACAATGAGCAGTTCTTC
j_call: TRBJ2-1
v_call: TRBV2
clone_size: -
d_call: -

cdr3_aa: CASSQRRGRTNEKLFF
cdr3_nt: TGTGCCAGCAGCCAACGCAGGGGGCGGACTAATGAAAAACTGTTTTTT
j_call: TRBJ1-4
v_call: TRBV14
clone_size: -
d_call: TRBD1

cdr3_aa: CASSPRRGRSYEQYF
cdr3_nt: TGTGCCAGCAGTCCCCGACGGGGGAGGTCCTACGAGCAGTACTTC
j_call: TRBJ2-7
v_call: TRBV28
clone_size: -
d_call: -

cdr3_aa: CSGGWDYEQYF
cdr3_nt: TGCAGTGGGGGGTGGGATTACGAGCAGTACTTC
j_call: TRBJ2-7
v_call: TRBV20-1
clone_size: -
d_call: -

cdr3_aa: CASSLAGNSPLHF
cdr3_nt: TGTGCCAGCAGCTTAGCCGGAAATTCACCCCTCCACTTT
j_call: TRBJ1-6
v_call: TRBV7-9
clone_size: -
d_call: -

cdr3_aa: CASYTGASGNSPLHF
cdr3_nt: TGTGCCAGCTATACCGGAGCCTCGGGGAATTCACCCCTCCACTTT
j_call: TRBJ1-6
v_call: TRBV27
clone_size: once
d_call: -

cdr3_aa: CASSLEGQPQHF
cdr3_nt: TGTGCCAGCAGTCTAGAGGGCCAGCCCCAGCATTTT
j_call: TRBJ1-5
v_call: TRBV12-3/TRBV12-4
clone_size: -
d_call: -

cdr3_aa: CASSTGTGGVGANVLTF
cdr3_nt: TGTGCCAGCTCAACCGGGACAGGGGGCGTTGGGGCCAACGTCCTGACTTTC
j_call: TRBJ2-6
v_call: TRBV18
clone_size: -
d_call: TRBD1

cdr3_aa: CATSRDPDVGLAENIQYF
cdr3_nt: TGTGCCACCAGCAGAGATCCTGACGTGGGACTAGCGGAAAACATTCAGTACTTC
j_call: TRBJ2-4
v_call: TRBV15
clone_size: -
d_call: TRBD2

cdr3_aa: CASGPGGWTGELFF
cdr3_nt: TGTGCTAGTGGTCCAGGGGGATGGACCGGGGAGCTGTTTTTT
j_call: TRBJ2-2
v_call: TRBV12-5
clone_size: -
d_call: TRBD1

cdr3_aa: CASKGVSSYNSPLHF
cdr3_nt: TGTGCCAGCAAGGGGGTGAGCTCCTATAATTCACCCCTCCACTTT
j_call: TRBJ1-6
v_call: TRBV6-5
clone_size: -
d_call: -

cdr3_aa: CASSGLAATYNEQFF
cdr3_nt: TGTGCCAGCAGCGGGTTAGCGGCTACCTACAATGAGCAGTTCTTC
j_call: TRBJ2-1
v_call: TRBV9
clone_size: -
d_call: -

cdr3_aa: CASSFYKGAGEQYF
cdr3_nt: TGTGCCAGCAGTTTCTATAAGGGAGCGGGAGAGCAGTACTTC
j_call: TRBJ2-7
v_call: TRBV28
clone_size: -
d_call: TRBD2

cdr3_aa: CASSSPKSPNGLGLHF
cdr3_nt: TGTGCCAGCAGCTCGCCTAAGAGCCCCAATGGTCTTGGCCTCCACTTT
j_call: TRBJ1-6
v_call: TRBV5-5
clone_size: few
d_call: -

cdr3_aa: CASNPQGSNQPQHF
cdr3_nt: TGTGCCAGCAACCCCCAGGGTAGCAATCAGCCCCAGCATTTT
j_call: TRBJ1-5
v_call: TRBV28
clone_size: -
d_call: -

cdr3_aa: CASSYFHKGPHQPQHF
cdr3_nt: TGCGCCAGCAGCTACTTCCACAAGGGTCCCCATCAGCCCCAGCATTTT
j_call: TRBJ1-5
v_call: TRBV5-1
clone_size: -
d_call: -